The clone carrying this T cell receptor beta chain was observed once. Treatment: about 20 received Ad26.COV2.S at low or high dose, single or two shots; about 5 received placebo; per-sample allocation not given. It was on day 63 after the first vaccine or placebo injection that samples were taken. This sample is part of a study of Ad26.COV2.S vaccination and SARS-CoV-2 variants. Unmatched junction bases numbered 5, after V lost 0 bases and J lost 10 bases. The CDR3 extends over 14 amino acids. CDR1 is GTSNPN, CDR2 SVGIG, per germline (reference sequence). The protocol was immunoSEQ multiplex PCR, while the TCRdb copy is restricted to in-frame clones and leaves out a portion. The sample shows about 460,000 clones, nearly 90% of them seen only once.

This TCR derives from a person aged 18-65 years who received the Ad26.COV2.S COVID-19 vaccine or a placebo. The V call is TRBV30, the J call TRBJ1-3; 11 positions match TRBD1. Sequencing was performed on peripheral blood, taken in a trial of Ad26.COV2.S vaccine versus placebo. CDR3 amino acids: CAWSVRGQGGTIYF. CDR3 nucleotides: TGTGCCTGGAGTGTACGGGGACAGGGGGGGACCATATATTTT.